The subject of this entry is one T cell receptor beta chain. The antigen is undetermined. This sample stems from a study of CD8+ T cells in alopecia areata. Study in general: Dosing spanned 6 to 18 months on tofacitinib, then 6 months off drug.

The V gene lost 1 base and the J gene lost 6 bases, with 13 bases spanning the gap. The CDR3 has 14 amino acids. Germline CDR1 reads SGHVS; CDR2 reads FNYEAQ. As the sequencing template, cDNA was produced by extracting RNA and reverse transcribing it. TCRdb's copy holds only in-frame clones and misses some; the assay was immunoSEQ multiplex PCR. Altogether about 130,000 clones are present, 45% to 65% being singletons, with the ten largest covering roughly 4.8%. Points from the study as a whole: Researchers reported that TCR sharing among patients proved less clear than in mice, possibly HLA-linked. Lesional scalp exceeded normal scalp in clonality, especially in alopecia totalis/universalis.

T lymphocytes (CD4+ and CD8+) were sorted from PBMCs. The input for sequencing was CD4+ T cells sorted from blood, taken at week 0. V and J are TRBV7-6 and TRBJ2-7; D gene ambiguous. The clonotype comes from a human donor with alopecia areata. For the CDR3, the DNA is TGTGCCAGCAGCTTAGATTGGGCCAGGCGCGAGCAGTACTTC. Amino acids: CASSLDWARREQYF.